The clone carrying this T cell receptor (beta chain) occurred a few times. Antigen specificity is unknown. Alongside a J-beta primer mix, a sample-barcoded 5' primer served in a second PCR lasting about 6 to 11 cycles. MiXCR was run by TCRdb on the 5' RACE reads, yielding one entry per CDR3 protein. The repertoire holds about 590,000 distinct CDR3 sequences, with roughly 31% as singletons. This sample stems from a study of blood T cells in healthy people across ages. About the research overall: Per every two T cells, about one barcoded beta molecule was captured by template switching.

General study results and limits: The diversity estimates, figures obtained from one million T cells, were considered underestimates.

With each sample, at least 5.5 micrograms of total RNA were extracted. The ends were cut back, 3 bases at V and 4 bases at J, with 9 bases in the middle. The CDR3 sequence is 14 residues long. Specimen: blood. This receptor was identified in a woman aged 80 or over in good health. This chain joins TRBV12-3 or TRBV12-4 and TRBJ1-4; possible D gene TRBD1, 6 bases. CDR3 in DNA: TGTGCCAGCAGTTTTCAGGGGCGTAATGAAAAACTGTTTTTT. It encodes CASSFQGRNEKLFF.